What follows are 10 T cell receptor beta chains derived from one specimen sequenced in a study of PD-L1 blockade in urothelial cancer. The table came from immunoSEQ multiplex PCR; TCRdb's copy has only in-frame clones and leaves some out. The data contain tens of thousands of clones, approximately 80% of them singletons. The sequencing here drew on PBMCs, taken around atezolizumab (anti-PD-L1) treatment. These receptors were taken from a man in his sixties or seventies with urothelial cancer.

The rearrangement joins TRBV9 to TRBJ2-3; TRBD2 matches 12 bases. Unmatched junction bases numbered 12, after V lost 4 bases and J lost 6 bases. This CDR3 comprises 17 residues. Germline CDR1 reads SGDLS; CDR2 reads YYNGEE. The CDR3 region has the DNA TGTGCCAGCAGCTCAGGACTAGCGGGACTAGTTTTGGATACGCAGTATTTT. This translates into CASSSGLAGLVLDTQYF.

The chain recombines TRBV6-1 with TRBJ2-3, with TRBD1 identical over 7 bases. The germline V gene encodes CDR1 MNHNS and CDR2 SASEGT. CDR3 length: 13 amino acids. V lost 5 bases and J lost 7; bases outside the gene matches: 6. CDR3 in DNA: TGTGCCAGCAGTACCACAGGGGCAAATACGCAGTATTTT. Its protein is CASSTTGANTQYF.

The V gene is TRBV7-3, the J gene TRBJ2-3; 8 bases fit TRBD2. The V gene's germline CDR1 is SGHTA and CDR2 FQGTGA. Germline trimming cut 5 bases from V and 1 base from J; bases unmatched to any gene: 5. The CDR3 runs to 15 residues. The CDR3 coding sequence is TGTGCCAGCAGCGCGAGCGGGAGAGGCACAGATACGCAGTATTTT. Translating gives CASSASGRGTDTQYF.

This clone was seen a few times. V is TRBV15 and J is TRBJ1-2, with a weak D call TRBD1 (5 bases). The CDR3 has 15 residues. In germline, CDR1 is LNHNV, CDR2 YYDKDF (reference sequence). Trimming removed 0 bases at V and 8 bases at J, with 16 bases between. DNA for the CDR3: TGTGCCACCAGCAGAGATCTAGGACAAACGTTGGGCTACACCTTC. The encoded protein is CATSRDLGQTLGYTF.

The chain is built from TRBV6-5 and TRBJ2-1; 9 positions agree with TRBD1. Germline-derived CDR1 and CDR2 are MNHEY and SVGAGI. The trim removed 6 bases at V and 6 bases at J, leaving 9 bases unmatched. The length of the CDR3 is 15 residues. CDR3 protein: CASSMTGGMSNEQFF. In DNA, the CDR3 is TGTGCCAGCAGCATGACAGGGGGTATGAGCAATGAGCAGTTCTTC.

This clone was seen a single time. The chain has TRBV27 and TRBJ2-1; 8 nucleotides agree with TRBD1. Germline trimming cut 6 bases from V and 3 bases from J; bases unmatched to any gene: 7. The CDR3 runs 15 residues. The germline gives CDR1 MNHEY, CDR2 SMNVEV (reference sequence). The DNA of the CDR3 is TGTGCCAGCAGGCTGACAGGGGTGGGCTACAATGAGCAGTTCTTC. Protein: CASRLTGVGYNEQFF.

The chain uses TRBV30 and TRBJ2-1, with TRBD2 matching over 10 bases. Germline loops: CDR1 GTSNPN, CDR2 SVGIG (reference sequence). The CDR3 is made up of 15 amino acids. V trimming: 3 bases; J trimming: 6 bases; junction bases outside the gene matches: 8. The chain's CDR3 is CAWSGGLAQPNEQFF. The CDR3 DNA sequence: TGTGCCTGGAGCGGGGGACTAGCGCAACCCAATGAGCAGTTCTTC.

This chain joins TRBV9 and TRBJ2-7, with D perhaps TRBD1 (6 bases). The CDR3 runs 14 residues. Germline CDR1 reads SGDLS; CDR2 reads YYNGEE. V was clipped by 0 bases and J by 2 bases, with 9 bases between them. CDR3 residues: CASSVDTGTYEQYF. The CDR3 region has the DNA TGTGCCAGCAGCGTAGACACAGGGACCTACGAGCAGTACTTC.

V and J are TRBV30 and TRBJ1-4; D is unresolved. Per the germline V gene, CDR1 is GTSNPN and CDR2 is SVGIG (reference sequence). This CDR3 contains 14 residues. The germline V and J ends were trimmed by 2 bases and 7 bases, with 14 bases remaining between them. The DNA of the CDR3 is TGTGCCTGGAGTAGGGCAAATCGGGGTGAAAAACTGTTTTTT. This encodes CAWSRANRGEKLFF.

The V gene is TRBV27, the J gene TRBJ2-7; 11 nucleotides line up with TRBD2. Trimming removed 7 bases from V and 3 bases from J; junction bases left unmatched: 8. The CDR3 runs 15 residues. Germline loops: CDR1 MNHEY, CDR2 SMNVEV (reference sequence). Written as DNA, the CDR3 is TGTGCCAGCAAGTCAGTAGCGGGAGGGTTCTACGAGCAGTACTTC. As protein: CASKSVAGGFYEQYF.